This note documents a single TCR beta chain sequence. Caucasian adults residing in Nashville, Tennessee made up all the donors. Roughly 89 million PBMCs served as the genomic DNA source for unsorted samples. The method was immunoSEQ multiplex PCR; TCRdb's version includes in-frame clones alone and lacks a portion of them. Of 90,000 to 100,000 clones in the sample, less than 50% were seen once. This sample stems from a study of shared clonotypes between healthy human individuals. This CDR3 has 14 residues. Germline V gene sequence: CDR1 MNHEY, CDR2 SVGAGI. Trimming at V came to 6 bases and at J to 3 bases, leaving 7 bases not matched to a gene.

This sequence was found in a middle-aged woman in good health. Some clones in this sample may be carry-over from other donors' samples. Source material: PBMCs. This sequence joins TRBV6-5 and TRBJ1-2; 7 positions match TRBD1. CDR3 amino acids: CASSPTGWYYGYTF. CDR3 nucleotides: TGTGCCAGCAGCCCGACAGGGTGGTACTATGGCTACACCTTC.